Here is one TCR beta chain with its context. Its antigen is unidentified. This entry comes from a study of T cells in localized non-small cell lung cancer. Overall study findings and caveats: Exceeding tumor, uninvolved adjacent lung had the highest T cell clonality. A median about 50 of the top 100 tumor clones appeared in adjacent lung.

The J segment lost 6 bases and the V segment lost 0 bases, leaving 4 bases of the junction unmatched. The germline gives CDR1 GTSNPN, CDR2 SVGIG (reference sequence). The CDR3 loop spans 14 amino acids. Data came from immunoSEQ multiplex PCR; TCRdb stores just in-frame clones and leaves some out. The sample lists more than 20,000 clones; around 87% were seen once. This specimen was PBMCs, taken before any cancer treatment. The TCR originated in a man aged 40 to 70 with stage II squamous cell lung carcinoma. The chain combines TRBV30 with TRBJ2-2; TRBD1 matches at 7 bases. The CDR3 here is CAWSVIGGSGELFF. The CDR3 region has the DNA TGTGCCTGGAGTGTAATAGGGGGCTCCGGGGAGCTGTTTTTT.